These 15 T cell receptor beta chains share one sample of origin, sequenced in a study of memory CD8 T cells in hepatitis C reinfection. The data were produced by immunoSEQ multiplex PCR, yet TCRdb's version contains in-frame clones alone and is incomplete. Of 46,000 or so clones listed, roughly 87% are singletons. Time point noted: late/post reinfection, 12 to 24 weeks after detection. No in vitro expansion preceded TCR sequencing of the sorted cells. The sample taken for sequencing was naive CD8+ T cells sorted from blood. The receptors derive from a man younger than 35 with hepatitis C virus infection.

The chain is built from TRBV19 and TRBJ1-1; 7 bases agree with TRBD1. Germline loops: CDR1 LNHDA, CDR2 SQIVND (reference sequence). This CDR3 spans 14 amino acids. After removal of 6 bases from V and 11 bases from J, the junction contained 15 bases not matched to a gene. CDR3 amino acids: CASRKGGQSQGAFF. CDR3 nucleotides: TGTGCCAGTAGAAAGGGGGGACAATCACAGGGGGCTTTCTTT.

The chain joins TRBV27 to TRBJ2-7, with D possibly being TRBD2 (6 bases). CDR1 and CDR2 (germline): MNHEY, SMNVEV (reference sequence). The CDR3 has 14 residues. The ends were cut back, 4 bases at V and 5 bases at J, with 15 bases in the middle. The CDR3 DNA reads TGTGCCAGCAGTTACGCGGGGAGCGCCCACGAGCAGTACTTC. As protein: CASSYAGSAHEQYF.

This clone was detected only a few times. The CDR3 reads CASSSTGAGSPLHF. The CDR3 nucleotides are TGTGCCAGCAGCTCGACAGGGGCGGGTTCACCCCTCCACTTT. The genes are TRBV6-1 and TRBJ1-6; 8 positions match TRBD1. The length of the CDR3 is 14 residues. With 6 bases clipped from V and 9 bases from J, the junction kept 7 bases outside the gene matches. The germline V gene encodes CDR1 MNHNS and CDR2 SASEGT.

This clone showed up just a few times. V is TRBV6-5 and J is TRBJ2-7, with TRBD2 matching over 7 bases. CDR1 and CDR2 (germline): MNHEY, SVGAGI. The V segment lost 4 bases and the J segment 1 base; nucleotides outside the gene matches: 7. The CDR3 runs to 15 residues. The CDR3 sequence is CASSFSASGSYEQYF. The CDR3 nucleotides read TGTGCCAGCAGTTTCTCCGCTAGCGGATCCTACGAGCAGTACTTC.

This clone was seen just once. The V and J genes are TRBV4-1 and TRBJ2-5; 7 nucleotides agree with TRBD2. V dropped 0 bases and J dropped 2; count of bases not matched to a gene: 6. This CDR3 is 16 amino acids long. Germline V CDR1 and CDR2: MGHRA, YSYEKL. The CDR3 nucleotides are TGCGCCAGCAGCCAAGATTCGCGGGAGAGACAAGAGACCCAGTACTTC. Translated, it gives CASSQDSRERQETQYF.

The rearrangement links TRBV6-6 to TRBJ2-5; 11 bases are shared with TRBD1. V lost 6 bases, J lost 5 bases, and 8 bases stayed unmatched. The CDR3 extends over 15 amino acids. Germline assignment: CDR1 MNHNY and CDR2 SVGAGI (reference sequence). CDR3 nucleotide sequence: TGTGCCAGCAGCTCCGGACAGGGGGCATTCGAGACCCAGTACTTC. This sequence encodes CASSSGQGAFETQYF.

V usage is TRBV7-6 and J usage is TRBJ1-4; TRBD1 matches 7 bases. With 5 bases clipped from V and 7 bases from J, the junction kept 10 bases outside the gene matches. CDR3 length equals 15 residues. The germline gives CDR1 SGHVS, CDR2 FNYEAQ. The CDR3 sequence is CASSQEQGPGEKLFF. The CDR3 DNA follows: TGTGCCAGCAGCCAGGAACAGGGGCCGGGTGAAAAACTGTTTTTT. Filled out from reference TRBV7-6 and TRBJ1-4, the complete variable domain reads GAGVSQSPRYKVTKRGQDVALRCDPISGHVSLYWYRQALGQGPEFLTYFNYEAQQDKSGLPNDRFSAERPEGSISTLTIQRTEQRDSAMYRCASSQEQGPGEKLFFGSGTQLSVL.

The chain uses TRBV5-6 and TRBJ2-3; TRBD2 matches 14 bases. Germline V lookup: CDR1 SGHDT, CDR2 YYEEEE. This CDR3 comprises 18 residues. The ends lost 7 bases at V and 4 bases at J; junction bases unmatched: 14. The CDR3 coding sequence is TGTGCCAGCGGGTGGCTGGGGACTAGCGGGAGTGGGTCAGATACGCAGTATTTT. Encoded protein: CASGWLGTSGSGSDTQYF.

The chain employs TRBV19 and TRBJ2-7; the D is unclear. The CDR3 sequence is 14 residues long. V lost 0 bases and J lost 3, with 9 bases in between. Germline CDR1 reads LNHDA; CDR2 reads SQIVND (reference sequence). CDR3: CASSIDDTGYEQYF. DNA for the CDR3: TGTGCCAGTAGTATAGATGACACCGGCTACGAGCAGTACTTC.

The CDR3 loop reads CASSFAGGGQPQHF. The CDR3 coding sequence is TGTGCCAGCAGTTTCGCAGGGGGTGGGCAGCCCCAGCATTTT. This chain links TRBV27 with TRBJ1-5, with 7 bases identical to TRBD1. This CDR3 region has 14 residues. Trimming at V came to 3 bases and at J to 7 bases, leaving 6 bases not matched to a gene. CDR1 and CDR2 (germline): MNHEY, SMNVEV (reference sequence).

V and J are TRBV7-7 and TRBJ2-3, with 8 bases matching TRBD2. The CDR3 spans 16 residues. The V gene's germline CDR1 is SSHAT and CDR2 FNYEAQ (reference sequence). Trimming cost V 5 bases and J 1 base; bases outside gene matches: 8. CDR3 in DNA: TGTGCCAGCAGCCCTTGGAGTAGCGGGGGCACAGATACGCAGTATTTT. Its protein product is CASSPWSSGGTDTQYF.

The V and J genes are TRBV5-1 and TRBJ1-5; TRBD1 matches 7 bases. CDR3 size: 16 residues. Germline V gives CDR1 SGHRS, CDR2 YFSETQ. The V and J ends lost 0 bases and 5 bases, in that order; junction bases with no gene match: 8. This CDR3 is CASSLGALDRDQPQHF. CDR3 DNA sequence: TGCGCCAGCAGCTTGGGGGCACTCGACAGGGATCAGCCCCAGCATTTT.

The chain has TRBV7-3 and TRBJ2-3; 9 nucleotides agree with TRBD2. The CDR3 runs 19 residues. V was pared by 0 bases and J by 0 bases, with 10 bases of the junction left unmatched. Per germline, CDR1 SGHTA and CDR2 FQGTGA. CDR3 sequence: CASSLTPVLAGTSTDTQYF. CDR3 bases: TGTGCCAGCAGCTTAACCCCCGTCCTAGCGGGAACTAGCACAGATACGCAGTATTTT.

The chain joins TRBV5-1 to TRBJ2-1, with 8 bases fitting TRBD2. The J segment lost 2 bases and the V segment lost 4 bases, leaving 5 bases of the junction unmatched. CDR1 SGHRS and CDR2 YFSETQ come from the germline V gene. The CDR3 loop spans 15 amino acids. The CDR3 sequence is CASSGGLAAYNEQFF. The CDR3 DNA reads as TGCGCCAGCAGCGGCGGACTAGCAGCCTACAATGAGCAGTTCTTC.

In this sample, this clone turned up a few times. The CDR3 region has the DNA TGTGCCAGCAGCACACCTCAGGGTTTCTCTAGTCAGCCCCAGCATTTT. It specifies CASSTPQGFSSQPQHF. This chain links TRBV6-6 with TRBJ1-5; TRBD1 is a possible D gene (5 bases). Germline CDR1 reads MNHNY; CDR2 reads SVGAGI (reference sequence). Trimming shortened V by 6 bases and J by 6 bases, and 21 bases separated the two germline ends. CDR3 length: 16 residues.